This record concerns one TCR beta chain sequence. This clone appeared once. It has no known antigen specificity. Base qualities were left out, and no much larger clone turns up one base away. This entry is derived from a study of blood T cell repertoires in COVID-19 (TCRdb year 2020). Looking at the study overall: The collaborator samples originated in the United States, Italy and Spain and spanned the acute and convalescent phases of COVID-19. The material from the prospective study consisted of cDNA or gDNA derived from T cells, B-cell-depleted T cells, or PBMCs. Deeply sampled blood TCRbeta repertoires from subjects exposed to, actively infected with, or recovered from COVID-19 were included in the dataset. The repertoires were released in a freely available public database intended as a resource for research on the immune response to SARS-CoV-2. The samples were drawn from the first 160 participants of the ongoing ImmuneRACE study and from over a thousand subjects provided by 6 global collaborators. A de-identified subject ID, COVID-19 status, age in years and sex were almost always included in the sample metadata. Where available, HLA class I and class II types were taken from metadata supplied by the sample provider and were not determined by assay-based typing. The research as a whole found: Clinical and demographic metadata were provided uncurated, with the amount varying by source and participant.

Each collaborating institution followed its own protocols to collect whole blood in K2EDTA tubes. For TCRbeta analysis, collaborators shipped samples as frozen whole blood, isolated PBMCs, or DNA extracted from either of those sample types. TCRbeta CDR3 regions were amplified from genomic DNA using the immunoSEQ Assay, a bias-controlled multiplex PCR. From the authors' description of their analysis: The number of nucleated cells in each sample was estimated by amplification of reference gene primers within the assay. To quantify the absolute abundance of each unique TCRbeta CDR3 rearrangement, sequence reads were collapsed and filtered. For each sample, productive Simpson clonality was calculated as the square root of Simpson's diversity index across productive rearrangements. The table was pulled from immuneACCESS by TCRdb, which kept in-frame rearrangements only. Such tables lose some clones; where checked, under half of the loss comes from unresolved V genes, and the rest has no known cause. That table gives V, J and clone size, and the DNA gave D and trimming. For this sample the table gives 100,000 to 150,000 clones, of which 88% were detected only once. The ten largest clones represent 0.88% of the sample.

What was sequenced was peripheral blood. This TCR came from a woman aged 50 to 65 with active or convalescent COVID-19.

The bases are TGTGCCAGCAGACAGGGTAGTCTAGGGGCCAACGTCCTGACTTTC. This yields the protein CASRQGSLGANVLTF. The chain is assembled from TRBV28 and TRBJ2-6; a tentative D call is TRBD1 (6 bases match). Relative to germline, V is 6 bases shorter and J is 4 bases shorter, with 13 bases between their ends. The CDR3 sequence holds 15 residues, the cysteine and phenylalanine included. Only CDR3 DNA remains: 45 bases, in frame from the first base. Sequences MDHEN (CDR1) and SYDVKM (CDR2) are obtained from the germline V gene.